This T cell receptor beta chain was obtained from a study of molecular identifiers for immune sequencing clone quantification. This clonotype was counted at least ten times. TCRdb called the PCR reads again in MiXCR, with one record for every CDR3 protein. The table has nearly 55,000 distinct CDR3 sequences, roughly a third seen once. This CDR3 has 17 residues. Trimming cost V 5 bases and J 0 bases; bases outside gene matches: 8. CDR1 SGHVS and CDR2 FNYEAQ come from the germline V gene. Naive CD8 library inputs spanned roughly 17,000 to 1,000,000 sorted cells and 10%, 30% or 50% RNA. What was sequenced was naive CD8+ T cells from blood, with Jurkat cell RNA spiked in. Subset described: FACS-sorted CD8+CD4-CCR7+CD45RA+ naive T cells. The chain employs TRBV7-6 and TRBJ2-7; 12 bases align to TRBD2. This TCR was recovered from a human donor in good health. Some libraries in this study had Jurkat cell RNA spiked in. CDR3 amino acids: CASSTGTSGFSSYEQYF. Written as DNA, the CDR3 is TGTGCCAGCAGCACCGGGACTAGCGGGTTCAGCTCCTACGAGCAGTACTTC. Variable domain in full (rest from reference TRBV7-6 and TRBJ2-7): GAGVSQSPRYKVTKRGQDVALRCDPISGHVSLYWYRQALGQGPEFLTYFNYEAQQDKSGLPNDRFSAERPEGSISTLTIQRTEQRDSAMYRCASSTGTSGFSSYEQYFGPGTRLTVT.